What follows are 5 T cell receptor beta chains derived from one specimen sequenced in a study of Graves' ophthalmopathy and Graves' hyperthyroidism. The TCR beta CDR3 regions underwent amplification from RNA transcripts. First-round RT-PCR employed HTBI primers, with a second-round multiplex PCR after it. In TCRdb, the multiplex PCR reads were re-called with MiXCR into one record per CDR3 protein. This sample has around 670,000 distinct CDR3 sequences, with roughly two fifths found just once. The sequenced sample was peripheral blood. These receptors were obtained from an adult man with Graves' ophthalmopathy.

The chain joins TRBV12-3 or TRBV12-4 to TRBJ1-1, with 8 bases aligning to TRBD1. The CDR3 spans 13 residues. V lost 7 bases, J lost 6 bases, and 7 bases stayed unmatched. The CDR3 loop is CASNLQGGPEAFF. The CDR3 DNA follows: TGTGCCAGCAACCTACAGGGGGGCCCTGAAGCTTTCTTT.

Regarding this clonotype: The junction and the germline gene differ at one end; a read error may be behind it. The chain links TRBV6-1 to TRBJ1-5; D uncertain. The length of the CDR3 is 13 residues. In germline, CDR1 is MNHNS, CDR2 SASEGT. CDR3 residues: CASRALGNQSQHF. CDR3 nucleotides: TGTGCCAGCAGGGCATTGGGGAATCAGTCCCAGCATTTT.

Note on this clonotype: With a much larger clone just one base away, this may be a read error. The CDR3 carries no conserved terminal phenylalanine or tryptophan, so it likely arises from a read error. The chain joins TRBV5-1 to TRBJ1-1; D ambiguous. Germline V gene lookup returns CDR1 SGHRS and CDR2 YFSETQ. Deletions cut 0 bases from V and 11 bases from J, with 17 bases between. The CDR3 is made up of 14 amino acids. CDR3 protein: CASSLGIVEALAFL. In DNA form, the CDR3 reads TGCGCCAGCAGCTTGGGGATCGTGGAGGCCCTGGCTTTCTTG.

CDR3 DNA sequence: TGCAGTGTCATCCGGACGGGAGCAGGAGAGACCCAGTACTTC. Its translation: CSVIRTGAGETQYF. The V call is TRBV20-1, the J call TRBJ2-7; maybe TRBD2 (6 bases). Near its end, the DNA agrees better with TRBJ2-5, so the J call may be wrong. CDR1 is DFQATT and CDR2 is SNEGSKA in the germline V gene (reference sequence). CDR3 size: 14 residues.

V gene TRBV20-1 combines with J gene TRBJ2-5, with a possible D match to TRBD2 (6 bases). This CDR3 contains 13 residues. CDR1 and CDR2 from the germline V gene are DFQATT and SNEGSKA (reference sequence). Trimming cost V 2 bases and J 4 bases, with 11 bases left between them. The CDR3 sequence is CSARREWRETQYF. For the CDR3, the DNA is TGCAGTGCTAGACGGGAGTGGCGAGAGACCCAGTACTTC.